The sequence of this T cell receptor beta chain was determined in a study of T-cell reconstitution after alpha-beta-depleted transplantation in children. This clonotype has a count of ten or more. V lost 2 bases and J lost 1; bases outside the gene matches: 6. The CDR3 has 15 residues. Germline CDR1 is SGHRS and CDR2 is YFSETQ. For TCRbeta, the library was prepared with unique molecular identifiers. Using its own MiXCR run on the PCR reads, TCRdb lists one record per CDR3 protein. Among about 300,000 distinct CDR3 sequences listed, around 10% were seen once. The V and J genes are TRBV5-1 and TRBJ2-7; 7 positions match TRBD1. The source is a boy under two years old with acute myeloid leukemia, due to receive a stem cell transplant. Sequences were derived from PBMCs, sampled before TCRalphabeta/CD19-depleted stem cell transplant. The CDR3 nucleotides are TGCGCCAGCAGCTTCGGGACAGATTCTTCCTACGAGCAGTACTTC. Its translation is CASSFGTDSSYEQYF.